These T cell receptor beta chains were read from a single sample in a study of T cell responses to AZD1222 COVID-19 vaccine. Assay: immunoSEQ multiplex PCR; the TCRdb copy retains only in-frame clones and omits some. The table records about 180,000 clones, about 86% of them present only once. The material sequenced was peripheral blood, taken on day 0 of AZD1222 vaccination. The receptors were sampled from an adult in good health. The CDR3 runs from the conserved cysteine through the conserved F or W. The order of the fields is V gene, clone size, J gene, D gene, CDR3 protein, CDR3 DNA. D genes are given only for firm matches. Clone sizes are given selectively: once, few, many, or a class where the clone is expanded.

V gene: TRBV3-1/TRBV3-2
clone size: -
J gene: TRBJ1-6
D gene: -
CDR3 protein: CASSQQGYNSPLHF
CDR3 DNA: TGTGCCAGCAGCCAACAGGGCTATAATTCACCCCTCCACTTT

V gene: TRBV7-8
clone size: -
J gene: TRBJ1-2
D gene: TRBD1
CDR3 protein: CASSREMGQGASGYTF
CDR3 DNA: TGTGCCAGCAGCCGAGAAATGGGACAGGGGGCGTCCGGCTACACCTTC

V gene: TRBV12-3/TRBV12-4
clone size: -
J gene: TRBJ2-5
D gene: -
CDR3 protein: CASSYGSQETQYF
CDR3 DNA: TGTGCCAGCAGTTACGGCTCACAAGAGACCCAGTACTTC

V gene: TRBV28
clone size: -
J gene: TRBJ2-3
D gene: -
CDR3 protein: CASSSPNTQYF
CDR3 DNA: TGTGCCAGCAGTTCGCCAAATACGCAGTATTTT

V gene: TRBV19
clone size: once
J gene: TRBJ1-2
D gene: -
CDR3 protein: CASGHYGYTF
CDR3 DNA: TGTGCCAGTGGCCACTATGGCTACACCTTC

V gene: TRBV6-4
clone size: once
J gene: TRBJ1-5
D gene: -
CDR3 protein: CASSDSGDREFAQPQHF
CDR3 DNA: TGTGCCAGCAGTGACTCGGGGGACCGAGAGTTTGCTCAGCCCCAGCATTTT

V gene: TRBV9
clone size: -
J gene: TRBJ1-1
D gene: -
CDR3 protein: CASSVATREAFF
CDR3 DNA: TGTGCCAGCAGCGTAGCTACGAGAGAAGCTTTCTTT

V gene: TRBV5-6
clone size: -
J gene: TRBJ2-6
D gene: TRBD1
CDR3 protein: CASSLAGQGSGANVLTF
CDR3 DNA: TGTGCCAGCAGCTTGGCGGGACAGGGTTCTGGGGCCAACGTCCTGACTTTC

V gene: TRBV5-1
clone size: -
J gene: TRBJ2-3
D gene: TRBD2
CDR3 protein: CASSDLGAGISTDTQYF
CDR3 DNA: TGCGCCAGCAGCGACTTGGGAGCGGGGATTAGCACAGATACGCAGTATTTT

V gene: TRBV29-1
clone size: -
J gene: TRBJ2-5
D gene: -
CDR3 protein: CSASEGQETQYF
CDR3 DNA: TGCAGCGCATCTGAAGGCCAAGAGACCCAGTACTTC

V gene: TRBV6-6
clone size: -
J gene: TRBJ2-7
D gene: -
CDR3 protein: CASSYEGQTYEQYF
CDR3 DNA: TGTGCCAGCAGTTATGAGGGGCAAACCTACGAGCAGTACTTC

V gene: TRBV18
clone size: -
J gene: TRBJ1-5
D gene: TRBD1
CDR3 protein: CASSPGTGFGQPQHF
CDR3 DNA: TGTGCCAGCTCACCAGGGACAGGGTTCGGACAGCCCCAGCATTTT

V gene: TRBV4-1
clone size: -
J gene: TRBJ2-5
D gene: -
CDR3 protein: CASSLGRGKETQYF
CDR3 DNA: TGCGCCAGCAGCTTAGGACGGGGAAAAGAGACCCAGTACTTC

V gene: TRBV4-1
clone size: -
J gene: TRBJ2-7
D gene: -
CDR3 protein: CASSPKRTYEQYF
CDR3 DNA: TGCGCCAGCAGCCCGAAGAGAACCTACGAGCAGTACTTC

V gene: TRBV28
clone size: -
J gene: TRBJ1-5
D gene: -
CDR3 protein: CASSFGRQPQHF
CDR3 DNA: TGTGCCAGCAGTTTCGGGCGGCAGCCCCAGCATTTT

V gene: TRBV29-1
clone size: few
J gene: TRBJ2-2
D gene: -
CDR3 protein: CSVGAPASWELFF
CDR3 DNA: TGCAGCGTTGGGGCACCGGCGTCCTGGGAGCTGTTTTTT

V gene: TRBV11-3
clone size: -
J gene: TRBJ2-2
D gene: -
CDR3 protein: CASSNRGAGGELFF
CDR3 DNA: TGTGCCAGCAGCAACCGCGGGGCTGGTGGGGAGCTGTTTTTT

V gene: TRBV7-3
clone size: -
J gene: TRBJ1-1
D gene: -
CDR3 protein: CASSLKGGTYNTEAFF
CDR3 DNA: TGTGCCAGCAGCTTAAAGGGTGGGACATACAACACTGAAGCTTTCTTT

V gene: TRBV28
clone size: -
J gene: TRBJ1-5
D gene: TRBD1
CDR3 protein: CASSRPDRGNQPQHF
CDR3 DNA: TGTGCCAGCAGTCGCCCCGACAGGGGCAATCAGCCCCAGCATTTT

V gene: TRBV30
clone size: few
J gene: TRBJ2-5
D gene: -
CDR3 protein: CAWSGGLQETQYF
CDR3 DNA: TGTGCCTGGAGCGGGGGCCTACAAGAGACCCAGTACTTC

V gene: TRBV7-9
clone size: -
J gene: TRBJ2-2
D gene: -
CDR3 protein: CASSLGELFF
CDR3 DNA: TGTGCCAGCAGCTTAGGGGAGCTGTTTTTT

V gene: TRBV4-1
clone size: -
J gene: TRBJ1-1
D gene: -
CDR3 protein: CASSHQLGDTEAFF
CDR3 DNA: TGCGCCAGCAGCCATCAACTGGGGGACACCGAAGCTTTCTTT

V gene: TRBV12-5
clone size: -
J gene: TRBJ2-3
D gene: -
CDR3 protein: CASGSPRVEGTDTQYF
CDR3 DNA: TGTGCTAGTGGTTCTCCCAGGGTGGAAGGCACAGATACGCAGTATTTT

V gene: TRBV6-1
clone size: -
J gene: TRBJ1-2
D gene: -
CDR3 protein: CASSEAWDGFGYTF
CDR3 DNA: TGTGCCAGCAGTGAAGCTTGGGACGGCTTCGGCTACACCTTC

V gene: TRBV7-6
clone size: -
J gene: TRBJ2-6
D gene: -
CDR3 protein: CASSLTVGGANVLTF
CDR3 DNA: TGTGCCAGCAGCTTAACCGTGGGGGGGGCCAACGTCCTGACTTTC

V gene: TRBV18
clone size: once
J gene: TRBJ1-4
D gene: -
CDR3 protein: CASSRGGLANEKLFF
CDR3 DNA: TGTGCCAGCTCACGGGGAGGGCTGGCTAATGAAAAACTGTTTTTT

V gene: TRBV5-8
clone size: -
J gene: TRBJ1-5
D gene: -
CDR3 protein: CASSSGTVNQPQHF
CDR3 DNA: TGTGCCAGCAGCTCCGGGACGGTCAATCAGCCCCAGCATTTT

V gene: TRBV6-2/TRBV6-3
clone size: -
J gene: TRBJ2-7
D gene: -
CDR3 protein: CASSWIRIAYEQYF
CDR3 DNA: TGTGCCAGCAGTTGGATCCGGATCGCCTACGAGCAGTACTTC

V gene: TRBV15
clone size: -
J gene: TRBJ1-5
D gene: -
CDR3 protein: CATSRELQGHQPQHF
CDR3 DNA: TGTGCCACCAGCAGAGAGTTACAGGGACATCAGCCCCAGCATTTT

V gene: TRBV5-4
clone size: -
J gene: TRBJ1-1
D gene: -
CDR3 protein: CASSGVQNTEAFF
CDR3 DNA: TGTGCCAGCAGCGGCGTCCAGAACACTGAAGCTTTCTTT

V gene: TRBV10-2
clone size: -
J gene: TRBJ2-3
D gene: -
CDR3 protein: CASLQRGDGTDTQYF
CDR3 DNA: TGCGCCAGCCTCCAGAGGGGGGACGGAACAGATACGCAGTATTTT

V gene: TRBV7-2
clone size: few
J gene: TRBJ2-1
D gene: -
CDR3 protein: CASSYLAGEQFF
CDR3 DNA: TGTGCCAGCAGCTACTTAGCAGGTGAGCAGTTCTTC

V gene: TRBV12-5
clone size: -
J gene: TRBJ2-1
D gene: TRBD1
CDR3 protein: CACGLVGQGAAGQRGEDNNEQFF
CDR3 DNA: TGTGCTTGTGGTTTGGTAGGGCAGGGGGCGGCGGGGCAACGCGGCGAGGACAATAATGAGCAGTTCTTC

V gene: TRBV7-3
clone size: once
J gene: TRBJ2-3
D gene: -
CDR3 protein: CASSLEGNTQYF
CDR3 DNA: TGTGCCAGCAGCTTAGAGGGAAATACGCAGTATTTT

V gene: TRBV19
clone size: once
J gene: TRBJ1-1
D gene: -
CDR3 protein: CASSLPGRRAAFF
CDR3 DNA: TGTGCCAGTAGTCTCCCGGGTAGGAGGGCAGCTTTCTTT

V gene: TRBV24-1
clone size: -
J gene: TRBJ2-7
D gene: TRBD1
CDR3 protein: CATSDVTGSYEQYF
CDR3 DNA: TGTGCCACCAGTGATGTGACAGGGTCCTACGAGCAGTACTTC

V gene: TRBV4-3
clone size: -
J gene: TRBJ2-7
D gene: -
CDR3 protein: CASSQGALTGSYEQYF
CDR3 DNA: TGCGCCAGCAGCCAAGGGGCCTTGACGGGTTCCTACGAGCAGTACTTC

V gene: TRBV30
clone size: -
J gene: TRBJ2-2
D gene: -
CDR3 protein: CAWSLGSNTGELFF
CDR3 DNA: TGTGCCTGGTCCTTGGGGTCGAACACCGGGGAGCTGTTTTTT

V gene: TRBV29-1
clone size: once
J gene: TRBJ1-5
D gene: -
CDR3 protein: CSVVSQDSNQPQHF
CDR3 DNA: TGCAGCGTTGTCTCACAGGATAGCAATCAGCCCCAGCATTTT

V gene: TRBV6-5
clone size: -
J gene: TRBJ1-6
D gene: -
CDR3 protein: CASSPSIGRGRLLHF
CDR3 DNA: TGTGCCAGCAGCCCCTCAATAGGGAGGGGAAGGCTCCTCCACTTT

V gene: TRBV7-9
clone size: -
J gene: TRBJ2-3
D gene: TRBD1
CDR3 protein: CASSLAGQGTDTQYF
CDR3 DNA: TGTGCCAGCAGCTTAGCGGGACAGGGAACAGATACGCAGTATTTT

V gene: TRBV5-6
clone size: few
J gene: TRBJ2-4
D gene: -
CDR3 protein: CASSLALAKNIQYF
CDR3 DNA: TGTGCCAGCAGCTTGGCCTTAGCCAAAAACATTCAGTACTTC